One and the same sample provided the 22 T cell receptor beta chains below, sequenced in a study of blood T cell repertoires in COVID-19. Only in-frame clones appear in the TCRdb table, and some are missing; sequencing was by immunoSEQ multiplex PCR. The data hold some 240,000 clones, with around 84% observed a single time. The sample was PBMCs or T cells enriched from blood (not recorded which). The receptors were gathered from a man aged 30-40 years with acute COVID-19.

The chain couples TRBV28 to TRBJ1-5; D is unclear. CDR3 length equals 15 residues. Germline V CDR1 and CDR2: MDHEN, SYDVKM. V was pared by 5 bases and J by 2 bases, with 13 bases between. CDR3 sequence: CASSPRGMGNQPQHF. In DNA form, the CDR3 reads TGTGCCAGCAGTCCTCGGGGTATGGGCAATCAGCCCCAGCATTTT.

The CDR3: CASKDNGGYTF. The CDR3 DNA reads as TGTGCCAGCAAAGACAACGGCGGCTACACCTTC. The chain is built from TRBV12-3 or TRBV12-4 and TRBJ1-2; no firm D call. This CDR3 is built from 11 residues. Trimming cost V 7 bases and J 8 bases, with 11 bases left between them.

The chain is built from TRBV14 and TRBJ1-1, with D unclear. CDR1 and CDR2 from the germline V gene are SGHDN and FVKESK. The CDR3 sequence is 13 residues long. The V end lost 4 bases, the J end lost 9 bases, and 15 bases lay between the germline ends. The CDR3 coding sequence is TGTGCCAGCAGCCCGAGTCAGACAATCAAAGCTTTCTTT. Amino acids: CASSPSQTIKAFF. Combining the CDR3 with reference TRBV14 and TRBJ1-1 gives the whole variable domain EAGVTQFPSHSVIEKGQTVTLRCDPISGHDNLYWYRRVMGKEIKFLLHFVKESKQDESGMPNNRFLAERTGGTYSTLKVQPAELEDSGVYFCASSPSQTIKAFFGQGTRLTVV.

The chain recombines TRBV29-1 with TRBJ2-1; weak D call: TRBD2 (5 bases). V lost 6 bases and J 4 bases, leaving 13 bases between the germline ends. The CDR3 sequence is 13 residues long. Per germline, CDR1 SQVTM and CDR2 ANQGSEA. CDR3 coding DNA: TGCAGCGTCGCTAGCAGCGCATACAATGAGCAGTTCTTC. This gives the protein CSVASSAYNEQFF.

The CDR3 protein is CASSSQVPAQHF. The CDR3 nucleotides read TGTGCCAGCAGTTCCCAAGTCCCAGCCCAGCATTTT. The J gene is TRBJ1-5, the V gene TRBV28; no definite D call. The V and J ends lost 4 bases and 11 bases respectively, with 12 bases between them. Germline CDR1 reads MDHEN; CDR2 reads SYDVKM. This CDR3 comprises 12 residues.

The rearrangement links TRBV5-1 to TRBJ2-1, with 7 bases fitting TRBD1. CDR1 and CDR2 (germline): SGHRS, YFSETQ. With 8 bases clipped from V and 2 bases from J, the junction kept 4 bases outside the gene matches. The CDR3 extends over 13 amino acids. As DNA, the CDR3 is TGCGCCAGTGGGACAGAGACCTACAATGAGCAGTTCTTC. Its translation is CASGTETYNEQFF.

This clone was picked up one time. The chain is built from TRBV2 and TRBJ1-6, with a weak D call TRBD1 (5 bases). V was cut by 1 base and J by 11 bases, with 12 bases left in between. The length of the CDR3 is 14 residues. The V gene's germline CDR1 is SNHLY and CDR2 FYNNEI. CDR3 nucleotide sequence: TGTGCCAGCAGTGAAGGGGCGGGGCGGGCACCCCTCCACTTT. Amino acid sequence: CASSEGAGRAPLHF.

The V call is TRBV6-6, the J call TRBJ1-2; a weak D match, TRBD1 (5 bases). The germline gives CDR1 MNHNY, CDR2 SVGAGI (reference sequence). V lost 8 bases and J 3 bases, leaving 22 bases between the germline ends. The CDR3 covers 16 residues. DNA of the CDR3: TGTGCCAGCCAGCTAGAGGCGCAGGGTTCCCACTATGGCTACACCTTC. It codes for CASQLEAQGSHYGYTF.

Comment on this clone: Other DNA sequences in this specimen translate into the identical CDR3. The chain uses TRBV6-1 and TRBJ2-7; 7 nucleotides match TRBD1. Unmatched junction bases numbered 0, after V lost 1 base and J lost 0 bases. CDR3 length equals 14 residues. CDR1 is MNHNS, CDR2 SASEGT, per germline. This CDR3 is CASSEGDSSYEQYV. DNA of the CDR3: TGTGCCAGCAGTGAAGGGGACAGCTCCTACGAGCAGTACGTC.

This chain links TRBV15 with TRBJ1-1, with TRBD1 identical over 7 bases. Germline CDR1 is LNHNV and CDR2 is YYDKDF (reference sequence). The V and J ends lost 5 bases and 6 bases, in that order; junction bases with no gene match: 3. The CDR3 runs to 12 residues. This CDR3 is CATSSGGSEAFF. The CDR3 nucleotides read TGTGCCACCAGCTCAGGGGGGTCTGAAGCTTTCTTT.

J is TRBJ2-3 and V is TRBV28, with 12 nucleotides matching TRBD2. Trimming took 4 bases from V and 5 from J; bases not matched to a gene: 7. The CDR3 contains 16 residues. Germline assignment: CDR1 MDHEN and CDR2 SYDVKM. For the CDR3, the DNA is TGTGCCAGCAGTTACGGACTAGCGGGGTCCGGAGATACGCAGTATTTT. Translation: CASSYGLAGSGDTQYF.

The genes are TRBV5-6 and TRBJ1-2; TRBD1 is a possible D gene (6 bases). This CDR3 has 11 amino acids. The ends were cut back, 6 bases at V and 6 bases at J, with 9 bases in the middle. Germline V gene data show CDR1 as SGHDT and CDR2 as YYEEEE. The CDR3 coding sequence is TGTGCCAGCATCACAGGGAATGGCTACACCTTC. It is translated as CASITGNGYTF.

The chain combines TRBV6-1 with TRBJ1-2; possible D gene TRBD1, 5 bases. The CDR3 is made up of 14 amino acids. The germline CDR1 and CDR2 sequences are MNHNS and SASEGT. With 2 bases removed from V and 6 bases from J, the gap between germline ends came to 13 bases. CDR3 sequence: CASSERARADGYTF. CDR3 nucleotides: TGTGCCAGCAGTGAAAGGGCCAGGGCTGATGGCTACACCTTC.

The chain has TRBV7-9 and TRBJ2-2, with a tentative D call TRBD1 (6 bases). From germline, CDR1 is SEHNR and CDR2 FQNEAQ (reference sequence). Trimming left V 5 bases short and J 6 bases short, with 19 bases between. The CDR3 runs to 16 residues. The CDR3 coding sequence is TGTGCCAGCAGCGTAGATCTCCAGGGGATGGCCGGGGAGCTGTTTTTT. Its protein is CASSVDLQGMAGELFF.

In DNA form, the CDR3 reads TGTGCCAGCAGTCGTACCTTGACAGGGGTTGGGGCCAACGTCCTGACTTTC. Its translation: CASSRTLTGVGANVLTF. V is TRBV6-6 and J is TRBJ2-6; 8 bases agree with TRBD1. Germline lookup yields CDR1 MNHNY and CDR2 SVGAGI (reference sequence). The CDR3 covers 17 residues. After removal of 5 bases from V and 3 bases from J, the junction contained 9 bases not matched to a gene.

The rearrangement joins TRBV5-1 to TRBJ2-2; a possible D gene is TRBD1 (5 bases). The CDR3 contains 15 residues. With 3 bases removed from V and 6 bases from J, the gap between germline ends came to 15 bases. The germline V gene has CDR1 SGHRS and CDR2 YFSETQ. The CDR3 DNA sequence: TGCGCCAGCAGCTCCCCAGGGTGGTATTCCGGGGAGCTGTTTTTT. As protein: CASSSPGWYSGELFF.

The chain combines TRBV5-4 with TRBJ1-1; D is perhaps TRBD1 (5 bases). The V gene lost 1 base and the J gene lost 5 bases, with 6 bases spanning the gap. Germline lookup yields CDR1 SGHNT and CDR2 YYREEE (reference sequence). This CDR3 is 12 amino acids long. The CDR3 is CASSLRGTEAFF. DNA for the CDR3: TGTGCCAGCAGCTTGAGGGGAACTGAAGCTTTCTTT.

This chain uses TRBV7-2 with TRBJ2-1, with 8 bases lining up with TRBD2. Germline loops: CDR1 SGHTA, CDR2 FQGNSA. With 3 bases clipped from V and 2 bases from J, the junction kept 6 bases outside the gene matches. The CDR3 consists of 16 residues. The CDR3 region is CASSFGGLGTYNEQFF. The CDR3 DNA reads TGTGCCAGCAGCTTTGGGGGACTAGGGACCTACAATGAGCAGTTCTTC.

Points on this clone: Within the sample, other DNA sequences also encode this same CDR3. The chain recombines TRBV18 with TRBJ1-1; perhaps TRBD1 as D (5 bases). Germline assignment: CDR1 KGHSH and CDR2 LQKENI. CDR3 size: 12 residues. V was clipped by 2 bases and J by 7 bases, with 8 bases between them. The CDR3, as DNA: TGTGCCAGCTCACCAGGGGCCGGTGAAGCTTTCTTT. Translation: CASSPGAGEAFF. The whole variable domain, remainder taken from reference TRBV18 and TRBJ1-1, is NAGVMQNPRHLVRRRGQEARLRCSPMKGHSHVYWYRQLPEEGLKFMVYLQKENIIDESGMPKERFSAEFPKEGPSILRIQQVVRGDSAAYFCASSPGAGEAFFGQGTRLTVV.

Concerning this clone: One end of the junction does not line up with germline, which may come from a read error. The V and J genes are TRBV5-1 and TRBJ1-1, with D unresolved. CDR3 size: 14 residues. Per the germline V gene, CDR1 is SGHRS and CDR2 is YFSETQ. The CDR3 sequence is CASSLQTSTTEAFF. DNA for the CDR3: TGTGCCAGCAGCCTTCAAACGAGTACCACTGAAGCTTTCTTT.

Remarks on this clone: Germline and junction disagree at one end, which may indicate a read error. Other DNA variants within this sample encode the same CDR3. The chain links TRBV5-1 to TRBJ1-1, with 8 nucleotides matching TRBD1. The CDR3 runs to 14 residues. Germline-derived CDR1 and CDR2 are SGHRS and YFSETQ. Here the CDR3 reads CASSSTGVGTEAFF. DNA for the CDR3: TGTGCCAGCAGCTCGACAGGGGTAGGCACTGAAGCTTTCTTT.

This chain joins TRBV27 and TRBJ1-2; tentative D call: TRBD1 (6 bases). Germline lookup yields CDR1 MNHEY and CDR2 SMNVEV (reference sequence). The CDR3 consists of 14 residues. Trimming took 5 bases from V and 8 from J, leaving 18 bases between them. The CDR3 bases are TGTGCCAGCAGTCCGGGACATCGGACGGGAGGCTACACCTTC. Its protein is CASSPGHRTGGYTF.